Below, 32 T cell receptor beta chains from the same sample are listed, as sequenced in a study of cytomegalovirus exposure and HLA in healthy donors. This PCR relied on a set of 60 Vbeta primers and 13 Jbeta primers. Using immunoSEQ multiplex PCR, the repertoire was profiled, and TCRdb retains in-frame clones only, with some absent. This sample has around 200,000 clones, with about 80% found just once. The sample taken for sequencing was PBMCs. Source of these receptors: a woman in her thirties in good health and CMV-seropositive.

V is TRBV9 and J is TRBJ1-2; 8 bases line up with TRBD1. Trimming at V came to 4 bases and at J to 3 bases, leaving 8 bases not matched to a gene. Germline loops: CDR1 SGDLS, CDR2 YYNGEE. The CDR3 sequence is 15 residues long. The CDR3 here is CASSSPGTGYYGYTF. The CDR3 nucleotides are TGTGCCAGCAGCTCGCCCGGGACAGGATACTATGGCTACACCTTC.

This chain connects TRBV5-1 to TRBJ1-4; TRBD1 aligns across 7 bases. The CDR3 is made up of 13 amino acids. V lost 1 base to trimming and J lost 8 bases; unmatched junction nucleotides: 2. Germline lookup yields CDR1 SGHRS and CDR2 YFSETQ. The CDR3 DNA reads TGCGCCAGCAGCTTGCAGGGGGACGAAAAACTGTTTTTT. Translation gives CASSLQGDEKLFF. The complete variable domain, with remaining parts taken from reference TRBV5-1 and TRBJ1-4, reads KAGVTQTPRYLIKTRGQQVTLSCSPISGHRSVSWYQQTPGQGLQFLFEYFSETQRNKGNFPGRFSGRQFSNSRSEMNVSTLELGDSALYLCASSLQGDEKLFFGSGTQLSVL.

This clone was seen only a few times. V and J are TRBV7-2 and TRBJ2-2, with unresolved D. Germline CDR1 SGHTA, CDR2 FQGNSA. V was cut by 0 bases and J by 5 bases, with 16 bases left in between. The CDR3 spans 17 residues. DNA of the CDR3: TGTGCCAGCAGCTTAGCCTCGGTCCAGGCCAAAACCGGGGAGCTGTTTTTT. Translating gives CASSLASVQAKTGELFF.

This chain links TRBV19 with TRBJ1-4; no reliable D call. Per the germline V gene, CDR1 is LNHDA and CDR2 is SQIVND (reference sequence). Trimming took off 5 bases at V and 0 bases at J, with 16 bases between the two ends. The CDR3 spans 17 residues. In DNA form, the CDR3 reads TGTGCCAGTAGTTCCCCCCTCGGACTGGCAACTAATGAAAAACTGTTTTTT. Residues: CASSSPLGLATNEKLFF. The variable domain in full, completed from reference TRBV19 and TRBJ1-4, reads DGGITQSPKYLFRKEGQNVTLSCEQNLNHDAMYWYRQDPGQGLRLIYYSQIVNDFQKGDIAEGYSVSREKKESFPLTVTSAQKNPTAFYLCASSSPLGLATNEKLFFGSGTQLSVL.

The chain couples TRBV6-1 to TRBJ1-2; TRBD1 aligns across 7 bases. CDR1 is MNHNS, CDR2 SASEGT, per germline. V lost 6 bases, J lost 8 bases, and 12 bases stayed unmatched. This CDR3 has 14 amino acids. The chain's CDR3 is CASRTDRRREGYTF. Here the CDR3 DNA reads TGTGCCAGCAGGACGGACAGGCGTCGTGAGGGCTACACCTTC.

V gene TRBV7-9 combines with J gene TRBJ2-5; D is unresolved. This CDR3 is built from 11 residues. V was pared by 4 bases and J by 3 bases, with 3 bases between. Looked up from germline, CDR1 is SEHNR and CDR2 is FQNEAQ (reference sequence). CDR3 protein: CASSSEETQYF. In DNA, the CDR3 is TGTGCCAGCAGCTCCGAAGAGACCCAGTACTTC.

This rearrangement joins TRBV2 to TRBJ1-2; D gene unclear. V was pared by 3 bases and J by 8 bases, with 10 bases between. This CDR3 comprises 12 residues. Germline V CDR1 and CDR2: SNHLY, FYNNEI. CDR3 DNA sequence: TGTGCCAGCAGTGATCATGGGAGAGGCTACACCTTC. It encodes CASSDHGRGYTF.

Written as DNA, the CDR3 is TGTGCCAGTTTCGGGAAGGGGGCCTACAATGAGCAGTTCTTC. Its protein is CASFGKGAYNEQFF. This chain uses TRBV5-4 with TRBJ2-1; weak D call: TRBD1 (6 bases). This CDR3 contains 14 residues. From germline, CDR1 is SGHNT and CDR2 YYREEE (reference sequence). V shed 8 bases and J shed 2 bases, with 14 bases lying between them.

The chain employs TRBV28 and TRBJ1-5; D is undetermined. Germline assignment: CDR1 MDHEN and CDR2 SYDVKM. Trimming pared 1 base from V and 4 bases from J, leaving 29 bases between. The CDR3 has 21 amino acids. The DNA for the CDR3 is TGTGCCAGCAGTTTATTTCGCCTCAAGCGGGGTGGGCTTGAGGGAAATCAGCCCCAGCATTTT. Encoded protein: CASSLFRLKRGGLEGNQPQHF.

The V call is TRBV6-5, the J call TRBJ1-5; 10 bases fit TRBD1. CDR1 MNHEY and CDR2 SVGAGI come from the germline V gene. This CDR3 is built from 15 residues. With 5 bases clipped from V and 4 bases from J, the junction kept 5 bases outside the gene matches. The DNA of the CDR3 is TGTGCCAGCAGTGGGACAGGGGCCCTAAATCAGCCCCAGCATTTT. Amino acids: CASSGTGALNQPQHF.

The rearrangement joins TRBV5-1 to TRBJ1-3; TRBD1 matches at 8 bases. Germline V gives CDR1 SGHRS, CDR2 YFSETQ. V dropped 4 bases and J dropped 11; count of bases not matched to a gene: 11. The length of the CDR3 is 14 residues. CDR3 nucleotides: TGCGCCAGCAGCCCGGGGGGACAGGAGGTCCCCATATATTTT. Translating gives CASSPGGQEVPIYF.

There are a few counts of this clone. J is TRBJ2-7 and V is TRBV6-5; 9 bases are shared with TRBD2. V lost 2 bases, J lost 4 bases, and 3 bases stayed unmatched. This CDR3 has 14 residues. The germline V gene has CDR1 MNHEY and CDR2 SVGAGI. CDR3 sequence (DNA): TGTGCCAGCAGTTACGGGCGGGGGGGTTACGAGCAGTACTTC. Protein: CASSYGRGGYEQYF.

This chain links TRBV19 with TRBJ1-3, with D maybe TRBD1 (5 bases). The CDR3 has 15 amino acids. V was cut by 3 bases and J by 2 bases, with 11 bases left in between. Germline V gene sequence: CDR1 LNHDA, CDR2 SQIVND (reference sequence). Here the CDR3 DNA reads TGTGCCAGTAGTATCTGGACAATCCCTGGAAACACCATATATTTT. It translates to CASSIWTIPGNTIYF.

The chain links TRBV6-5 to TRBJ1-1; 9 bases agree with TRBD1. CDR1 MNHEY and CDR2 SVGAGI come from the germline V gene. The junction had 6 bases not matched to a gene; V was cut back by 7 bases and J by 3 bases. The CDR3 loop spans 14 amino acids. In nucleotides, the CDR3 is TGTGCCAGCAAAGCCGGGACAGGGCACACTGAAGCTTTCTTT. Its translation: CASKAGTGHTEAFF.

The rearrangement uses TRBV10-3 and TRBJ1-6; D not resolved. V was pared by 11 bases and J by 9 bases, with 17 bases between. The CDR3 length is 13 residues. Germline lookup yields CDR1 ENHRY and CDR2 SYGVKD. The DNA of the CDR3 is TGTGCCTCGTCGAACTCCGGAGGTTCACCCCTCCACTTT. Its translation is CASSNSGGSPLHF.

The chain joins TRBV6-5 to TRBJ2-1, with TRBD2 matching 11 bases. The V gene end was trimmed by 6 bases and the J gene end by 4 bases; junction bases not matched to a gene: 5. Germline V lookup: CDR1 MNHEY, CDR2 SVGAGI. This CDR3 region has 15 residues. Here the CDR3 DNA reads TGTGCCAGCAGCTTCGGACTAGCGGGTTACAATGAGCAGTTCTTC. It translates to CASSFGLAGYNEQFF.

The chain links TRBV25-1 to TRBJ2-1; the D gene is possibly TRBD1 (6 bases). Trimming removed 4 bases at V and 0 bases at J, with 16 bases between. This CDR3 is built from 17 residues. CDR1 and CDR2 from the germline V gene are MGHDK and SYGVNS. The CDR3 protein is CASSAPQTGSSYNEQFF. In DNA form, the CDR3 reads TGTGCCAGCAGTGCACCTCAAACAGGGTCCTCCTACAATGAGCAGTTCTTC.

The V gene is TRBV6-1, the J gene TRBJ1-5; 7 bases match TRBD1. The CDR3 has 14 amino acids. The germline gives CDR1 MNHNS, CDR2 SASEGT. Trimming at V came to 7 bases and at J to 7 bases, leaving 10 bases not matched to a gene. CDR3 region: CASKKQGNNQPQHF. The CDR3 coding sequence is TGTGCCAGCAAAAAACAGGGGAATAACCAGCCCCAGCATTTT.

This chain connects TRBV4-1 to TRBJ1-4; 7 bases are shared with TRBD1. Germline V CDR1 and CDR2: MGHRA, YSYEKL. This CDR3 contains 15 residues. With V trimmed by 3 bases and J by 8 bases, 9 bases remained unmatched. CDR3 sequence (DNA): TGCGCCAGCAGCCAGCTACTAGGGACAGCCGAAAAACTGTTTTTT. It yields the protein CASSQLLGTAEKLFF.

In the case of this clone: The same CDR3 is also encoded by other DNA sequences in this sample. This chain uses TRBV2 with TRBJ1-2, with D perhaps matching TRBD1 (5 bases). Germline loops: CDR1 SNHLY, CDR2 FYNNEI. V was shortened by 6 bases and J by 4 bases, with 15 bases between the two germline ends. The CDR3 is made up of 14 amino acids. The CDR3 region has the DNA TGTGCCAGCAGCCCCCCCGGGAGGGGCTATGGCTACACCTTC. Translating it yields CASSPPGRGYGYTF.

The chain links TRBV2 to TRBJ2-5, with 10 bases aligning to TRBD1. The CDR3 consists of 15 residues. The germline V gene has CDR1 SNHLY and CDR2 FYNNEI. V gave up 6 bases and J gave up 1 base; unmatched junction bases: 5. The CDR3 DNA reads TGTGCCAGCAGCAACGGACAGGGGGTCCAAGAGACCCAGTACTTC. Its translation: CASSNGQGVQETQYF.

This chain connects TRBV5-1 to TRBJ2-2; 7 nucleotides agree with TRBD1. The CDR3 spans 14 residues. Trimming took 4 bases from V and 2 from J; bases not matched to a gene: 2. CDR1 and CDR2 from the germline V gene are SGHRS and YFSETQ. Written as DNA, the CDR3 is TGCGCCAGCAGCCGGACAGGCAACACCGGGGAGCTGTTTTTT. It specifies CASSRTGNTGELFF.

The V gene is TRBV4-3, the J gene TRBJ2-7; 7 nucleotides align to TRBD2. V was pared by 0 bases and J by 2 bases, with 10 bases of the junction left unmatched. Germline CDR1 is LGHNA and CDR2 is YSLEER. This CDR3 is 17 amino acids long. The CDR3 DNA sequence: TGCGCCAGCAGCCAAGATTGGTCGAGCGGGAAAACCTACGAGCAGTACTTC. Protein product: CASSQDWSSGKTYEQYF.

This clone came up a few times. The chain is built from TRBV18 and TRBJ2-3; D may be TRBD2 (6 bases). CDR3 length equals 14 residues. Trimming took 2 bases from V and 3 from J, leaving 9 bases between them. Germline V gives CDR1 KGHSH, CDR2 LQKENI. The CDR3: CASSPWGETDTQYF. CDR3 bases: TGTGCCAGCTCACCATGGGGGGAAACAGATACGCAGTATTTT. Using reference TRBV18 and TRBJ2-3 for the parts outside the CDR3, the full variable domain is NAGVMQNPRHLVRRRGQEARLRCSPMKGHSHVYWYRQLPEEGLKFMVYLQKENIIDESGMPKERFSAEFPKEGPSILRIQQVVRGDSAAYFCASSPWGETDTQYFGPGTRLTVL.

The chain couples TRBV6-5 to TRBJ1-4; D might be TRBD1 (5 bases). V shed 5 bases and J shed 12 bases, with 13 bases lying between them. The V gene's germline CDR1 is MNHEY and CDR2 SVGAGI. The CDR3 is made up of 12 amino acids. CDR3 sequence reads: CASSDVPQELFF. In DNA form, the CDR3 reads TGTGCCAGCAGTGACGTCCCACAGGAACTGTTTTTT.

The V and J genes are TRBV6-5 and TRBJ1-1, with a tentative D call TRBD1 (6 bases). Germline V lookup: CDR1 MNHEY, CDR2 SVGAGI. Deletions cut 0 bases from V and 5 bases from J, with 13 bases between. The CDR3 extends over 15 amino acids. CDR3 coding DNA: TGTGCCAGCAGTTACTCCCCACAGGGTGGTACTGAAGCTTTCTTT. It codes for CASSYSPQGGTEAFF.

The chain combines TRBV4-1 with TRBJ1-5; no clear D gene. Germline values: CDR1 MGHRA, CDR2 YSYEKL. CDR3 length equals 16 residues. The germline V and J ends were trimmed by 2 bases and 4 bases, with 15 bases remaining between them. CDR3 coding DNA: TGCGCCAGCAGCCAACTTTTTGAGCAGGTGAATCAGCCCCAGCATTTT. This gives the protein CASSQLFEQVNQPQHF.

This clone occurred once. V gene TRBV19 combines with J gene TRBJ2-3, with D possibly being TRBD1 (5 bases). The CDR3 spans 18 residues. Germline V CDR1 and CDR2: LNHDA, SQIVND (reference sequence). Trimming left V 1 base short and J 2 bases short, with 19 bases between. The CDR3 loop reads CASSIGPRRQFFTDTQYF. CDR3 bases: TGTGCCAGTAGTATAGGACCGAGACGACAGTTCTTCACAGATACGCAGTATTTT. The whole variable domain, remainder taken from reference TRBV19 and TRBJ2-3, is DGGITQSPKYLFRKEGQNVTLSCEQNLNHDAMYWYRQDPGQGLRLIYYSQIVNDFQKGDIAEGYSVSREKKESFPLTVTSAQKNPTAFYLCASSIGPRRQFFTDTQYFGPGTRLTVL.

The genes are TRBV28 and TRBJ1-5; no definite D call. Per germline, CDR1 MDHEN and CDR2 SYDVKM. The V end was cut by 5 bases, the J end by 2 bases, with 13 bases between. This CDR3 is 15 amino acids long. The CDR3 nucleotides read TGTGCCAGCAGTCTCCTGCTGGCAGGCAATCAGCCCCAGCATTTT. Translation gives CASSLLLAGNQPQHF.

The V call is TRBV9, the J call TRBJ2-5; D is ambiguous. The CDR3 length is 14 residues. Per the germline V gene, CDR1 is SGDLS and CDR2 is YYNGEE. V lost 1 base to trimming and J lost 0 bases, with 7 bases between them. The CDR3 region has the DNA TGTGCCAGCAGCGTAACCTCAGACCAAGAGACCCAGTACTTC. Translation gives CASSVTSDQETQYF.

The chain combines TRBV5-1 with TRBJ2-1; D possibly corresponds to TRBD2 (5 bases). This CDR3 comprises 15 residues. Germline-derived CDR1 and CDR2 are SGHRS and YFSETQ. With 4 bases removed from V and 5 bases from J, the gap between germline ends came to 16 bases. The DNA of the CDR3 is TGCGCCAGCAGCGACGCCAGCGGTCTGAACAATGAGCAGTTCTTC. Its protein product is CASSDASGLNNEQFF.

V and J are TRBV16 and TRBJ1-1; 11 nucleotides match TRBD1. V was clipped by 1 base and J by 0 bases; unmatched bases: 7. Germline V gives CDR1 KGHSY, CDR2 FQNENV. This CDR3 contains 18 residues. The CDR3, as DNA: TGTGCCAGCAGCCAATTCCGCAGGACAGGGGGCATGAACACTGAAGCTTTCTTT. It yields the protein CASSQFRRTGGMNTEAFF.